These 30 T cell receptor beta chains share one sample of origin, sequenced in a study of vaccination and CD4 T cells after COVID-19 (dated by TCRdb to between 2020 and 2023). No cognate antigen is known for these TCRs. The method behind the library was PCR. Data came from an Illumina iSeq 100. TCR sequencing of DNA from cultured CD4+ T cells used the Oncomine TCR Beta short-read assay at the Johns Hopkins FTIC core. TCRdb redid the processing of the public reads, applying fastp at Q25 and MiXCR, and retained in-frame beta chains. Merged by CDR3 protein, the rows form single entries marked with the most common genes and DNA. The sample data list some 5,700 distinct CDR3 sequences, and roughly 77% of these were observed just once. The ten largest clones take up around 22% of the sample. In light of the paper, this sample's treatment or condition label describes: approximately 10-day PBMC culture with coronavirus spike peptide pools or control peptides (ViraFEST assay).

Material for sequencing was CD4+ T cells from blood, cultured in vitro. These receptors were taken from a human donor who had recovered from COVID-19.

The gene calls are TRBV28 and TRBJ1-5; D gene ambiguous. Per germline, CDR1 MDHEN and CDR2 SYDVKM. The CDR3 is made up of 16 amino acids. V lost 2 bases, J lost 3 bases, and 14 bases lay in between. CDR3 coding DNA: TGTGCCAGCAGTTTAGGCGGGGAGGGAAACAATCAGCCCCAGCATTTT. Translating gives CASSLGGEGNNQPQHF.

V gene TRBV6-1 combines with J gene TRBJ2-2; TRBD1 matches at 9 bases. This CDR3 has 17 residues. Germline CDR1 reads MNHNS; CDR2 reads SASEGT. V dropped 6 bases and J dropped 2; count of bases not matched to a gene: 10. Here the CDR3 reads CASSTQGGQGNTGELFF. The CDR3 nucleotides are TGTGCCAGCAGCACCCAGGGGGGACAGGGTAACACCGGGGAGCTGTTTTTT.

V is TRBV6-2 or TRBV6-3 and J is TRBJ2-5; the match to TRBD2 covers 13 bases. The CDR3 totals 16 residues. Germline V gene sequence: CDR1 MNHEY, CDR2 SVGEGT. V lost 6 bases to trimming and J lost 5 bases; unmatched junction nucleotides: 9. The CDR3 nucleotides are TGTGCCAGCAGACACAGGACTAGCGGGGGATGGGAGACCCAGTACTTC. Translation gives CASRHRTSGGWETQYF.

In nucleotides, the CDR3 is TGCAGCGCCTCCACCGGGACAGGGGGTAACTATGGCTACACCTTC. As protein: CSASTGTGGNYGYTF. This sequence joins TRBV29-1 and TRBJ1-2, with 11 nucleotides matching TRBD1. This CDR3 has 15 amino acids. Germline values: CDR1 SQVTM, CDR2 ANQGSEA. J lost 1 base, V lost 7 bases, and 8 bases had no gene match.

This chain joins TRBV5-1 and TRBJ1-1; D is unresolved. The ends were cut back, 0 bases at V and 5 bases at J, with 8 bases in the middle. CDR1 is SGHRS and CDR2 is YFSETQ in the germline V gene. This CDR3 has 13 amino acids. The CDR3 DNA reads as TGCGCCAGCAGCTTGGACGGAGCTACTGAAGCTTTCTTT. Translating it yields CASSLDGATEAFF.

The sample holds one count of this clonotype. CDR3 sequence reads: CASSLAGRDNEQFF. CDR3 in DNA: TGTGCCAGCAGCTTAGCCGGGAGGGACAATGAGCAGTTCTTC. The rearrangement joins TRBV7-3 to TRBJ2-1; 8 bases map to TRBD2. This CDR3 is 14 amino acids long. In germline, CDR1 is SGHTA, CDR2 FQGTGA. V shed 2 bases and J 5 bases; nucleotides not matched to a gene: 2.

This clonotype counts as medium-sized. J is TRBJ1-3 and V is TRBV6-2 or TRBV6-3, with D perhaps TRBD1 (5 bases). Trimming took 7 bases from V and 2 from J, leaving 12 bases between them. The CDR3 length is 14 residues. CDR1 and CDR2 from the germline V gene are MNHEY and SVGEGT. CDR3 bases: TGTGCCAGCACCCAAGCAGGGACTGGAAACACCATATATTTT. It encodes CASTQAGTGNTIYF.

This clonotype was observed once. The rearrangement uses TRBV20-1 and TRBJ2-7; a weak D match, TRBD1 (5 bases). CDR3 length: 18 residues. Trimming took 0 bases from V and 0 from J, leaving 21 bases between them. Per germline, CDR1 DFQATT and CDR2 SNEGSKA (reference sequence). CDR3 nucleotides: TGCAGTGCTAGAGATCTTAGGGGTCTCCTCGAAAGCTCCTACGAGCAGTACTTC. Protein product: CSARDLRGLLESSYEQYF.

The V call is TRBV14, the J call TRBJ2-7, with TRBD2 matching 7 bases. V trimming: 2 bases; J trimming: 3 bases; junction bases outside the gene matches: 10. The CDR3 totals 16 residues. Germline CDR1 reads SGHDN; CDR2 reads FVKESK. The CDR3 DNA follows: TGTGCCAGCAGCCAACGTCTATGGGGGGGAGACTACGAGCAGTACTTC. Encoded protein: CASSQRLWGGDYEQYF. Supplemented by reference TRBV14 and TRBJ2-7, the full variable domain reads EAGVTQFPSHSVIEKGQTVTLRCDPISGHDNLYWYRRVMGKEIKFLLHFVKESKQDESGMPNNRFLAERTGGTYSTLKVQPAELEDSGVYFCASSQRLWGGDYEQYFGPGTRLTVT.

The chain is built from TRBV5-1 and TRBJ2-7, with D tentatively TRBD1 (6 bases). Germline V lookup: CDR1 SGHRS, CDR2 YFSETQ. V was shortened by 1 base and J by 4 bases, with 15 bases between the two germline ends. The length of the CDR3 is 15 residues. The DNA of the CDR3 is TGCGCCAGCAGCTTGTGGCAGGGGAAGACTTACGAGCAGTACTTC. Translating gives CASSLWQGKTYEQYF. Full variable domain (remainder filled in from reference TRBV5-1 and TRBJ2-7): KAGVTQTPRYLIKTRGQQVTLSCSPISGHRSVSWYQQTPGQGLQFLFEYFSETQRNKGNFPGRFSGRQFSNSRSEMNVSTLELGDSALYLCASSLWQGKTYEQYFGPGTRLTVT.

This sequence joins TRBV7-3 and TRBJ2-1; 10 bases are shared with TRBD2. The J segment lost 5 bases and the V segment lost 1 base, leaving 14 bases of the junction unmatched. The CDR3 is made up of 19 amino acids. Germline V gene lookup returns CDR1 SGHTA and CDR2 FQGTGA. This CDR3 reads CASSLRGLAGVLGHNEQFF. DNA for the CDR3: TGTGCCAGCAGCTTAAGGGGTCTAGCGGGAGTGTTAGGCCACAATGAGCAGTTCTTC.

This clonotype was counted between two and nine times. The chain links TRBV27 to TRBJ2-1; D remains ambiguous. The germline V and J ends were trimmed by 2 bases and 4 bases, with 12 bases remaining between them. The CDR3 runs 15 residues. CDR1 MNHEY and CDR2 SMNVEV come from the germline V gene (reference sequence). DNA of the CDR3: TGTGCCAGCAGTTTAGCCGGCAGCACATACAATGAGCAGTTCTTC. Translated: CASSLAGSTYNEQFF.

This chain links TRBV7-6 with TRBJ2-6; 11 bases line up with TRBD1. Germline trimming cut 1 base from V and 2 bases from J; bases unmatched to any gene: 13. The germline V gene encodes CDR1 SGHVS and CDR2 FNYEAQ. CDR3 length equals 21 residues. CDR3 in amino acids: CASSLVPGQGGYRTGANVLTF. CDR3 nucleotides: TGTGCCAGCAGCTTAGTCCCGGGACAGGGGGGGTATCGGACTGGGGCCAACGTCCTGACTTTC.

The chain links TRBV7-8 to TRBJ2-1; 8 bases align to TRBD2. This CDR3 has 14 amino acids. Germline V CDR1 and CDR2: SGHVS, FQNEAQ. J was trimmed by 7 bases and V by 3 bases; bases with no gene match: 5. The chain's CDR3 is CASSLGSGINEQFF. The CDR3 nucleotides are TGTGCCAGCAGCTTGGGTAGCGGGATAAATGAGCAGTTCTTC.

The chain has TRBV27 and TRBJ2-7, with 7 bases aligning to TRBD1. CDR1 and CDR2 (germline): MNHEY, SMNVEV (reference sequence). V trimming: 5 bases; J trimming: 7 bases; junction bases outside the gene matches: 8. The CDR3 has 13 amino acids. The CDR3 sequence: CASSRYRDSEQYF. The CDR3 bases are TGTGCCAGCAGTAGATACAGGGACAGTGAGCAGTACTTC.

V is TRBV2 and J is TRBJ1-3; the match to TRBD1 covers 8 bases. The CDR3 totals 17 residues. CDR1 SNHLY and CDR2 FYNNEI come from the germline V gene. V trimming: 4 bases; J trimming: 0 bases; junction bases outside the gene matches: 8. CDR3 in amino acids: CASSGRQGLFSGNTIYF. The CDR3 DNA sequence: TGTGCCAGCAGTGGGAGACAGGGGCTGTTCTCTGGAAACACCATATATTTT.

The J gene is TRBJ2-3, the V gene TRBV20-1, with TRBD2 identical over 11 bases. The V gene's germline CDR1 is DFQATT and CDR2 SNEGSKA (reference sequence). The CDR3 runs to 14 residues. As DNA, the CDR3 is TGCAGCCAGATAGCGGGGGGGAACACAGATACGCAGTATTTT. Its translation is CSQIAGGNTDTQYF.

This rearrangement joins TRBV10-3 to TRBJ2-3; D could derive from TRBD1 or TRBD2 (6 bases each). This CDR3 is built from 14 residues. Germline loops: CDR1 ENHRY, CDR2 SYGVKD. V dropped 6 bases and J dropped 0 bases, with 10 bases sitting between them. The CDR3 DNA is TGTGCCATCAGAGGGGGGCTGAGCACAGATACGCAGTATTTT. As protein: CAIRGGLSTDTQYF.

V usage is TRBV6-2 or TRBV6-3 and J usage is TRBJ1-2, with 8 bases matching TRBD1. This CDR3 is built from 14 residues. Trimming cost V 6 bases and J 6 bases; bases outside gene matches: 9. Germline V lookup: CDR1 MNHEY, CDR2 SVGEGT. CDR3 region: CASSPQGAVNGYTF. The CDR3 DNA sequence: TGTGCCAGCAGCCCCCAGGGGGCAGTGAATGGCTACACCTTC.

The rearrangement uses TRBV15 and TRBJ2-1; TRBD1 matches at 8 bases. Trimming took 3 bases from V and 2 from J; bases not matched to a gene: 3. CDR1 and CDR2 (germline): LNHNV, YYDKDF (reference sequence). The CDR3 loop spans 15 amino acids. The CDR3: CATSREQGAYNEQFF. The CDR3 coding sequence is TGTGCCACCAGCAGGGAACAGGGGGCCTACAATGAGCAGTTCTTC.

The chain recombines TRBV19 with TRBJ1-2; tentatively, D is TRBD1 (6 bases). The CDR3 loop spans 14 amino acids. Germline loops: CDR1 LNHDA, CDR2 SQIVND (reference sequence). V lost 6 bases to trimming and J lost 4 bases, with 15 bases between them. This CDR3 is CASRAQGGGYGYTF. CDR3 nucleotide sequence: TGTGCCAGTAGGGCCCAGGGAGGGGGCTATGGCTACACCTTC.

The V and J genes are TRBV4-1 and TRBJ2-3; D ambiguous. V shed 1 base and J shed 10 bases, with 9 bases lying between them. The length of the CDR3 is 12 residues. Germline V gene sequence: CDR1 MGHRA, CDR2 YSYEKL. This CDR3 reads CASSQVAGPQYF. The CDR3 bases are TGCGCCAGCAGCCAAGTAGCCGGCCCGCAGTATTTT.

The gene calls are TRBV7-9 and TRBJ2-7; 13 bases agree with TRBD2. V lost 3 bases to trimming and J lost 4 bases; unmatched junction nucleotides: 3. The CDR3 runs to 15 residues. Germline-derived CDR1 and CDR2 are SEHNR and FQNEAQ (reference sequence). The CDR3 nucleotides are TGTGCCAGCAGCTTTACTAGCGGGAGGGTGTACGAGCAGTACTTC. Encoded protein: CASSFTSGRVYEQYF.

The CDR3 spells CSARDPSGTEETQYF. CDR3 coding DNA: TGCAGTGCTAGAGATCCCTCCGGGACAGAAGAGACCCAGTACTTC. The chain uses TRBV20-1 and TRBJ2-5, with 7 bases identical to TRBD1. The germline V gene has CDR1 DFQATT and CDR2 SNEGSKA (reference sequence). The CDR3 totals 15 residues. Trimming cost V 0 bases and J 3 bases; bases outside gene matches: 7.

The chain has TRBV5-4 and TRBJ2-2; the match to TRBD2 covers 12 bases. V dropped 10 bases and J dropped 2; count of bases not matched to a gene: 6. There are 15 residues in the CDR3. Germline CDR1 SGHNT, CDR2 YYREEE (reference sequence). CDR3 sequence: CAGASGGDNTGELFF. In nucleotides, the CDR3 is TGTGCCGGCGCTAGCGGGGGGGATAACACCGGGGAGCTGTTTTTT. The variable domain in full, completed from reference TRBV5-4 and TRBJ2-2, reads ETGVTQSPTHLIKTRGQQVTLRCSSQSGHNTVSWYQQALGQGPQFIFQYYREEENGRGNFPPRFSGLQFPNYSSELNVNALELDDSALYLCAGASGGDNTGELFFGEGSRLTVL.

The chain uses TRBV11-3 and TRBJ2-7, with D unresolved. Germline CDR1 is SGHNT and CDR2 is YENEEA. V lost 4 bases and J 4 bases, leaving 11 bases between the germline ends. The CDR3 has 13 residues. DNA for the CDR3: TGTGCCAGCAGCTCCCCGCGAGAGTACGAGCAGTACTTC. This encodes CASSSPREYEQYF.

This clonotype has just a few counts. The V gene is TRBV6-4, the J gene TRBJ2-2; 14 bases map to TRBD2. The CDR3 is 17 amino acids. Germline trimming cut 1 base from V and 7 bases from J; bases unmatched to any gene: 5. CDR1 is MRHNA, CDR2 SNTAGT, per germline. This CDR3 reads CASSDWGLAGVIGELFF. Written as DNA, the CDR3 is TGTGCCAGCAGTGACTGGGGACTAGCGGGAGTTATCGGGGAGCTGTTTTTT.

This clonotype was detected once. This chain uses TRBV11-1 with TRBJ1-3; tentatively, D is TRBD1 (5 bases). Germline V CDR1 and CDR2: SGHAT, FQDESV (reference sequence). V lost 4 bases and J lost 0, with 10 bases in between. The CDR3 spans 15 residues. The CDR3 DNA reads TGTGCCAGCAGCTGGACACCACTCTCTGGAAACACCATATATTTT. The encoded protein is CASSWTPLSGNTIYF.

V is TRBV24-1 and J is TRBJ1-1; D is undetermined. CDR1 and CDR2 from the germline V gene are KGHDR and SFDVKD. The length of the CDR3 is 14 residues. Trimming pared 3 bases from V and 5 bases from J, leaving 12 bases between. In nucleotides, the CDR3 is TGTGCCACCAGTGATGGCAGGTCGGGAACTGAAGCTTTCTTT. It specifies CATSDGRSGTEAFF.

CDR3: CASSQGVGRHYEQYF. CDR3 in DNA: TGCGCCAGCAGCCAAGGGGTCGGGAGGCACTACGAGCAGTACTTC. The J gene is TRBJ2-7, the V gene TRBV4-1, with 7 bases that match TRBD2. CDR1 is MGHRA, CDR2 YSYEKL, per germline. The V and J ends lost 1 base and 3 bases, in that order; junction bases with no gene match: 6. The CDR3 sequence is 15 residues long.